The sequence of this T cell receptor beta chain was determined in a study of blood T cell repertoires in COVID-19. Study summary: T cells, B-cell-depleted T cells, or PBMCs supplied cDNA or gDNA.

V shed 1 base, J shed 10 bases, and the junction held 6 bases outside the gene matches. In germline, CDR1 is LGHNT, CDR2 FRNRAP. CDR3 size: 15 residues. In the original processing: Amplified reference gene primers provided the basis for estimating nucleated cell counts. The table came from immunoSEQ multiplex PCR; TCRdb's copy has only in-frame clones and leaves some out. V and J calls plus clone size are reproduced from that table; the DNA served to infer D and trimming. Altogether about 220,000 clones are present, 84% being singletons, with the ten largest covering approximately 2.5%. The sequencing input was peripheral blood. The TCR comes from a woman aged 55-70 years with acute or convalescent COVID-19. The chain carries TRBV12-5 and TRBJ1-6, with 8 bases lining up with TRBD1. This chain's CDR3 is CASGLGGTGRSPLHF. CDR3 DNA: TGTGCTAGTGGTTTGGGTGGGACAGGTCGGTCACCCCTCCACTTT.